There are many counts of the clone carrying this TCR beta chain. Patients had received no treatment of any kind before thyroid surgery. This record comes from a study of metastatic and nonmetastatic thyroid tumors. The overall study: Samples came from malignant and benign thyroid patients, and repertoires were compared across blood and tumor or nodule tissue.

CDR3 size: 16 residues. The germline V gene has CDR1 MNHEY and CDR2 SMNVEV (reference sequence). V lost 6 bases to trimming and J lost 3 bases, with 18 bases between them. TCRdb ran MiXCR on the PCR reads. This table holds under 35,000 clones, 25% to 30% found once. The TCR originated in a female donor with papillary thyroid cancer or a benign thyroid nodule (not recorded which). Some clones in this sample may be carry-over from other donors' samples. Input material: blood. The chain has TRBV27 and TRBJ2-1; D is perhaps TRBD1 (6 bases). CDR3 sequence: CASRVGQHANYNEQFF. CDR3 nucleotides: TGTGCCAGCAGGGTGGGACAACATGCTAACTACAATGAGCAGTTCTTC.